This T cell receptor (beta chain) is from a study of T-cell reconstitution after alpha-beta-depleted transplantation in children. A TCRbeta library incorporating unique molecular identifiers was prepared. TCRdb ran MiXCR on the PCR reads and lists one entry per CDR3 protein. The data contain a few hundred thousand distinct CDR3 sequences, less than 15% of them singletons. The V and J ends lost 4 bases and 4 bases respectively, with 13 bases between them. The CDR3 contains 14 residues. Per germline, CDR1 SQVTM and CDR2 ANQGSEA. This receptor was taken from a human donor who donated a stem cell graft to a child with Fanconi anemia. The chain recombines TRBV29-1 with TRBJ2-2, with no clear D. This specimen consisted of PBMCs, obtained from the stem cell graft. The CDR3: CSVGKDGITGELFF. CDR3 in DNA: TGCAGCGTTGGAAAAGACGGCATCACCGGGGAGCTGTTTTTT.